These 26 T cell receptor beta chains originate from one sample sequenced in a study of kidney transplant recipient with SARS-CoV-2 infection (TCRdb year 2021). These reads were obtained on an Illumina MiSeq. Starting from the raw public reads, TCRdb applied fastp trimming at Q25, assembled clones with MiXCR and retained in-frame beta chains. Identical CDR3 proteins give one entry, which carries the most common genes and DNA. Present in this sample are under 300,000 distinct CDR3 sequences, 29% of which were seen just once. Together, the top ten hold more than 6.5% of the sample. The meaning of the sample's time point label: pre-pandemic baseline sample and day 111 after first positive SARS-CoV-2 test. This material consisted of a blood sample, taken at baseline and between days 110 and 120 from a kidney transplant recipient. The receptor source for this set is a male patient in his thirties who had COVID-19 and was a kidney transplant recipient. In patients who had a transplant, some T cells may come from the graft donor.

Comment on this clonotype: This may be a read error: a much more frequent sequence differs by one nucleotide. This chain joins TRBV7-7 and TRBJ1-2; D uncertain. CDR3 size: 17 residues. V was shortened by 4 bases and J by 4 bases, with 22 bases between the two germline ends. The germline V gene encodes CDR1 SSHAT and CDR2 FNYEAQ (reference sequence). The CDR3: CASSCGCKRRKTYGYTF. In DNA form, the CDR3 reads TGTGCCAGCAGCTGTGGATGTAAGCGCCGAAAGACCTATGGCTACACCTTC.

This clonotype was detected many times. This sequence joins TRBV19 and TRBJ2-7; 7 nucleotides line up with TRBD1. This CDR3 has 14 amino acids. J gave up 3 bases and V 6 bases, and 8 bases lay outside the gene matches. Germline CDR1 LNHDA, CDR2 SQIVND (reference sequence). CDR3 coding DNA: TGTGCCAGTAGACCAAGACAGGGAAGCTACGAGCAGTACTTC. Its translation: CASRPRQGSYEQYF. Full variable domain (remainder filled in from reference TRBV19 and TRBJ2-7): DGGITQSPKYLFRKEGQNVTLSCEQNLNHDAMYWYRQDPGQGLRLIYYSQIVNDFQKGDIAEGYSVSREKKESFPLTVTSAQKNPTAFYLCASRPRQGSYEQYFGPGTRLTVT.

With regard to this clonotype: A much larger clone differs from this one at a single base, so this may be a read error. This rearrangement joins TRBV3-1 to TRBJ1-2, with D unresolved. Germline-derived CDR1 and CDR2 are LGHDT and YNNKEL (reference sequence). The CDR3 is 17 amino acids. The CDR3 reads CASSNSFTLRKTYGYAF. In DNA, the CDR3 is TGTGCCAGCAGCAATTCGTTCACCCTTCGAAAGACCTATGGCTACGCCTTC.

This clonotype was detected many times. The gene calls are TRBV28 and TRBJ2-1, with 9 bases identical to TRBD2. Per the germline V gene, CDR1 is MDHEN and CDR2 is SYDVKM. The CDR3 has 15 amino acids. The trim removed 4 bases at V and 2 bases at J, leaving 3 bases unmatched. The CDR3 sequence: CASSSGLAPYNEQFF. The CDR3 nucleotides read TGTGCCAGCAGTTCCGGACTAGCGCCCTACAATGAGCAGTTCTTC.

As to this clonotype: Just one base apart from a much larger clone, this may be a read error. Because the CDR3's place on the DNA is in doubt, the DNA is left out and the CDR3 is given as listed by TCRdb. The chain combines TRBV20-1 with TRBJ2-3. CDR1 and CDR2 from the germline V gene are DFQATT and SNEGSKA (reference sequence). The CDR3 is 16 residues long, counting both termini. The chain's CDR3 is CSVPPLQALSTDTQYF.

This clonotype has a count of ten or more. V is TRBV7-6 and J is TRBJ2-7; 10 nucleotides align to TRBD2. The J segment lost 3 bases and the V segment lost 4 bases, leaving 9 bases of the junction unmatched. The CDR3 length is 16 residues. CDR1 and CDR2 from the germline V gene are SGHVS and FNYEAQ. The CDR3 reads CASSSLAGVSFYEQYF. CDR3 nucleotide sequence: TGTGCCAGCAGCTCCCTAGCGGGAGTTAGTTTCTACGAGCAGTACTTC.

This clonotype has ten or more counts. V gene TRBV6-5 combines with J gene TRBJ2-1; 9 positions match TRBD2. There are 19 residues in the CDR3. With V trimmed by 6 bases and J by 0 bases, 15 bases remained unmatched. CDR1 MNHEY and CDR2 SVGAGI come from the germline V gene. The CDR3 loop reads CASSWMGAGGKSSYNEQFF. The CDR3 DNA follows: TGTGCCAGCAGCTGGATGGGGGCGGGAGGGAAAAGCTCCTACAATGAGCAGTTCTTC.

Comment on this clonotype: A read error is possible here, since a much larger clone lies one base away. The chain recombines TRBV4-1 with TRBJ2-2; D remains unclear. The CDR3 is 14 amino acids. The germline CDR1 and CDR2 sequences are MGHRA and YSYEKL. V shed 0 bases and J shed 9 bases, with 11 bases lying between them. CDR3 DNA: TGCGCCAGCAGCCAAGAGAGCGAGGAAAGGGAGCTGTTTTTT. Encoded protein: CASSQESEERELFF.

This clonotype was seen a single time. A read error likely explains this, since a far larger clone differs by one base. The CDR3 ends on some other residue instead of the conserved phenylalanine or tryptophan, so this is likely a read error. The chain joins TRBV6-6 to TRBJ1-1; D remains unclear. The CDR3 length is 12 residues. V lost 3 bases to trimming and J lost 1 base, with 3 bases between them. CDR1 and CDR2 (germline): MNHNY, SVGAGI (reference sequence). The CDR3 sequence: CASSYRNTEAFL. The CDR3 coding sequence is TGTGCCAGCAGTTATAGGAACACTGAAGCTTTCCTT.

About this clonotype: No conserved phenylalanine or tryptophan is present at the end of the CDR3, so a read error is the likely explanation. Because the CDR3's place on the DNA is in doubt, the DNA is left out and the CDR3 is given as listed by TCRdb. This rearrangement joins TRBV15 to TRBJ1-2; the table names TRBD1, a call not compared with the DNA. The CDR3 length is 17 residues, termini included. The germline V gene encodes CDR1 LNHNV and CDR2 YYDKDF (reference sequence). CDR3 loop: CATSEQERGGKTYGDTC.

As for this clonotype: A clone one base away is much larger, so this may be a read error. The chain couples TRBV19 to TRBJ1-2, with a possible D match to TRBD1 (5 bases). Germline-derived CDR1 and CDR2 are LNHDA and SQIVND (reference sequence). V was trimmed by 5 bases and J by 4 bases, leaving 23 bases between them. The CDR3 is 17 residues long. CDR3 amino acids: CASSLARTNRKTYGYTF. DNA for the CDR3: TGTGCCAGTAGTCTTGCAAGGACAAATCGAAAGACCTATGGCTACACCTTC.

This clonotype was recorded at least ten times. V usage is TRBV6-5 and J usage is TRBJ1-2, with TRBD1 as a possible D gene (5 bases). CDR3 length: 14 amino acids. V was shortened by 5 bases and J by 8 bases, with 18 bases between the two germline ends. Germline V gene sequence: CDR1 MNHEY, CDR2 SVGAGI. The CDR3 region is CASSIGDRAKGYTF. The CDR3 region has the DNA TGTGCCAGCAGTATCGGGGACCGGGCTAAAGGCTACACCTTC.

This clonotype was seen ten or more times. The J gene is TRBJ1-2, the V gene TRBV6-9; D not certain. There are 17 residues in the CDR3. Germline CDR1 is MNHGY and CDR2 is SVAAGI. V lost 5 bases to trimming and J lost 4 bases, with 23 bases between them. The CDR3 DNA follows: TGTGCCAGCAGTGTCTATCAGCCTTACGGAAAGACCTATGGCTACACCTTC. This sequence encodes CASSVYQPYGKTYGYTF.

About this clonotype itself: Since a much larger clone is just one base distant, this may be a read error. This rearrangement joins TRBV6-6 to TRBJ1-2; the match to TRBD1 covers 8 bases. The J segment lost 7 bases and the V segment lost 0 bases, leaving 4 bases of the junction unmatched. The CDR3 sequence is 14 residues long. Germline CDR1 MNHNY, CDR2 SVGAGI (reference sequence). Written as DNA, the CDR3 is TGTGCCAGCAGTTACTCCCAGGGGGCGGGTGGCTACACCTTC. It is translated as CASSYSQGAGGYTF.

This clonotype was counted many times. The chain employs TRBV24-1 and TRBJ1-2; D not certain. V was clipped by 6 bases and J by 4 bases, with 23 bases between them. The CDR3 has 17 amino acids. In germline, CDR1 is KGHDR, CDR2 SFDVKD. This chain's CDR3 is CATSNIVSTRKTYGYTF. For the CDR3, the DNA is TGTGCCACCAGTAACATCGTTAGTACCAGAAAGACCTATGGCTACACCTTC.

This clonotype has ten or more counts. V gene TRBV10-2 combines with J gene TRBJ1-2; 7 bases are shared with TRBD1. Germline values: CDR1 WSHSY, CDR2 SAAADI. The CDR3 consists of 15 residues. V dropped 2 bases and J dropped 3; count of bases not matched to a gene: 6. CDR3 amino acids: CASSEPGQGDYGYTF. The DNA for the CDR3 is TGCGCCAGCAGTGAGCCCGGGCAGGGGGACTATGGCTACACCTTC.

This clonotype was counted ten times or more. The J gene is TRBJ1-5, the V gene TRBV19; D gene unclear. The CDR3 extends over 13 amino acids. Germline CDR1 reads LNHDA; CDR2 reads SQIVND (reference sequence). V was pared by 5 bases and J by 4 bases, with 9 bases between. This CDR3 reads CASSAAQNQPQHF. CDR3 coding DNA: TGTGCCAGTAGTGCGGCACAGAATCAGCCCCAGCATTTT.

This clonotype was seen repeatedly, ten times or more. V gene TRBV20-1 combines with J gene TRBJ2-7; D uncertain. V was shortened by 8 bases and J by 4 bases, with 12 bases between the two germline ends. The CDR3 sequence is 11 residues long. CDR1 and CDR2 (germline): DFQATT, SNEGSKA (reference sequence). CDR3 DNA sequence: TGCAGTATAACCAGTAGTTACGAGCAGTACTTC. Translated: CSITSSYEQYF.

Turning to this clonotype: A much larger clone lies one base from this, so it may be a read error. The rearrangement joins TRBV7-4 to TRBJ1-2; D is ambiguous. Germline CDR1 and CDR2: SGHVT and SQSDAQ. CDR3 size: 17 residues. The CDR3 region is CASSYESSARKTYGHTF. The CDR3 DNA reads TGTGCCAGCAGCTACGAAAGTTCAGCTCGAAAGACCTATGGCCACACCTTC.

In the case of this clonotype: Being one base from a much bigger clone, this may be a read error. The chain recombines TRBV6-4 with TRBJ2-3; 10 positions agree with TRBD1. Per germline, CDR1 MRHNA and CDR2 SNTAGT. This CDR3 is 14 amino acids long. DNA of the CDR3: TGTGCCAGCGGTGACGGACAGGGGGCAGATACGCAGTATTTT. The encoded protein is CASGDGQGADTQYF.

Points on this clonotype: One end of the junction fails to match germline, which may point to a read error. The rearrangement uses TRBV6-1 and TRBJ2-3, with 7 bases lining up with TRBD1. Germline values: CDR1 MNHNS, CDR2 SASEGT. The CDR3 has 16 amino acids. CDR3 DNA: TGTGCCAGCAGTGAACGAGGGGGCGTCAGCACAGATATGCAGTATTTT. Its translation: CASSERGGVSTDMQYF.

On this clonotype: A single base separates this from a much larger clone, so it may be a read error. The chain joins TRBV6-5 to TRBJ1-5; D is perhaps TRBD1 (6 bases). This CDR3 comprises 14 residues. Germline V gives CDR1 MNHEY, CDR2 SVGAGI. Trimming took off 7 bases at V and 3 bases at J, with 13 bases between the two ends. The CDR3 DNA sequence: TGTGCCAGCAATTTAGGACAGATCAATCAGCCCCAGCATTTT. As protein: CASNLGQINQPQHF.

This clonotype was recorded at least ten times. The chain is built from TRBV9 and TRBJ1-6; 11 bases align to TRBD1. The CDR3 is 14 residues long. The germline V gene has CDR1 SGDLS and CDR2 YYNGEE. V lost 3 bases and J lost 10; bases outside the gene matches: 3. CDR3 residues: CASSEGQGASPLHF. DNA for the CDR3: TGTGCCAGCAGCGAAGGACAGGGGGCCTCACCCCTCCACTTT.

A note on this clonotype: A junction end diverges from the germline sequence, so it may reflect a read error. This CDR3 reads CASGQLPDSVLFFETQYF. The CDR3 nucleotides are TGCGCCAGCGGCCAGCTCCCTGACAGCGTCTTGTTTTTTGAGACCCAGTACTTC. The chain has TRBV4-1 and TRBJ2-5; tentative D call: TRBD1 (5 bases). Per germline, CDR1 MGHRA and CDR2 YSYEKL. This CDR3 has 18 amino acids.

As to this clonotype: This may come from a read error, since a much larger clone is one base off. This chain uses TRBV30 with TRBJ1-2, with 8 nucleotides matching TRBD1. Germline CDR1 and CDR2: GTSNPN and SVGIG (reference sequence). The J segment lost 0 bases and the V segment lost 3 bases, leaving 3 bases of the junction unmatched. The CDR3 sequence is 14 residues long. The CDR3 DNA reads TGTGCCTGGAGGGGGACAGGAGCTAACTATGGCTACACCTTC. Residues: CAWRGTGANYGYTF.

This clonotype has a handful of counts. Since a much larger clone is just one base distant, this may be a read error. The chain has TRBV3-1 and TRBJ2-2; D gene ambiguous. The CDR3 runs 18 residues. The germline gives CDR1 LGHDT, CDR2 YNNKEL (reference sequence). Deletions cut 4 bases from V and 5 bases from J, with 23 bases between. CDR3 amino acids: CASSRITPISGLTGELFF. CDR3 bases: TGTGCCAGCAGCCGCATCACTCCCATTTCAGGCTTGACCGGGGAGCTGTTTTTT.